The rows below give T cell receptor beta chains drawn from one sample of a study of blood T cell repertoires in COVID-19. Generated by immunoSEQ multiplex PCR, the TCRdb table keeps only in-frame clones and is missing some. The profile shows approximately 350,000 clones, 89% of them singletons. The source material was peripheral blood. The receptor source for this set is a woman aged 30 to 39 with COVID-19, enrolled during active disease. CDR3s include the opening cysteine and the closing phenylalanine or tryptophan.

v_call	j_call	cdr3_aa
TRBV5-4	TRBJ2-3	CASSRTSGITDTQYF
TRBV15	TRBJ1-5	CATSRAMDQGTGGIPQHF
TRBV24-1	TRBJ2-1	CATSEGDRGHHNEQFF
TRBV5-1	TRBJ2-7	CASSLAAGSFYEQYF
TRBV29-1	TRBJ2-5	CSAKLAGEGETQYF
TRBV28	TRBJ2-7	CASSFQGRDYEQYF
TRBV12-3/TRBV12-4	TRBJ1-2	CASRVPATDTCTF
TRBV10-3	TRBJ2-5	CAISRESKETQYF
TRBV2	TRBJ1-4	CASSSPDRAGEKLFF
TRBV5-1	TRBJ2-1	CASTSGTDYNEQFF
TRBV19	TRBJ2-2	CASSIRWRETGTGELFF
TRBV11-2	TRBJ1-4	CASSSPGGYEKLFF
TRBV19	TRBJ2-2	CASSLKGENTGELFF
TRBV10-2	TRBJ2-5	CASRQGYQETQYF